The 7 T cell receptor beta chains in this list originate from one sample, sequenced in a study of read filtering for tumor transcriptome and immune sequencing. Molecular barcoded adaptors covering alpha/delta and beta/gamma chains were used on 400 ng RNA. TCRdb reprocessed the reads via MiXCR and lists one record per CDR3 protein. Of some 130,000 distinct CDR3 sequences listed, over 10% are singletons. Sequenced input: a population of CD138-negative cells sorted from bone marrow. The receptors shown here come from a donor over 35 with multiple myeloma.

The chain combines TRBV20-1 with TRBJ2-4; the D is unclear. The V end was cut by 6 bases, the J end by 0 bases, with 18 bases between. The CDR3 consists of 16 residues. Germline values: CDR1 DFQATT, CDR2 SNEGSKA (reference sequence). This CDR3 is CSASLDLPKAKNIQYF. CDR3 in DNA: TGCAGTGCCTCGCTGGACCTACCCAAAGCCAAAAACATTCAGTACTTC.

V is TRBV7-2 and J is TRBJ2-5; D is undetermined. CDR3 length equals 15 residues. Per the germline V gene, CDR1 is SGHTA and CDR2 is FQGNSA. Trimming removed 5 bases from V and 2 bases from J, with 15 bases in between. CDR3 sequence (DNA): TGTGCCAGCAGCATCCCCGGACGGGCTCAAGAGACCCAGTACTTC. It codes for CASSIPGRAQETQYF.

Comment on this clonotype: One end of the junction varies from germline; a read error may be responsible. CDR3 coding DNA: TGTGCCAGTAGTACCCGGGACAGGGGATATAGCAATCAGCCCCGGCATTTT. Translation: CASSTRDRGYSNQPRHF. The rearrangement links TRBV19 to TRBJ1-5; 10 bases match TRBD1. The CDR3 totals 17 residues. Germline V lookup: CDR1 LNHDA, CDR2 SQIVND (reference sequence).

The genes are TRBV5-8 and TRBJ2-3; 9 bases align to TRBD2. V was pared by 0 bases and J by 3 bases, with 5 bases of the junction left unmatched. This CDR3 is 16 amino acids long. Germline CDR1 reads SGHTS; CDR2 reads YDEGEE. The CDR3: CASSLAGAGGTDTQYF. CDR3 coding DNA: TGTGCCAGCAGCTTGGCAGGAGCGGGAGGTACAGATACGCAGTATTTT.

This clonotype was observed at least ten times. The chain uses TRBV5-1 and TRBJ2-1, with 8 bases that match TRBD1. V lost 3 bases, J lost 2 bases, and 4 bases stayed unmatched. The germline CDR1 and CDR2 sequences are SGHRS and YFSETQ. The CDR3 is 15 amino acids. The CDR3 DNA sequence: TGCGCCAGCAGCTCCGGGACAGGCCCCTACAATGAGCAGTTCTTC. This sequence encodes CASSSGTGPYNEQFF.

This clonotype was counted ten times or more. The chain is built from TRBV6-5 and TRBJ2-3; possibly TRBD2 for D (5 bases). Germline CDR1 is MNHEY and CDR2 is SVGAGI. V dropped 2 bases and J dropped 3 bases, with 6 bases sitting between them. This CDR3 comprises 13 residues. The chain's CDR3 is CASSYPGTDTQYF. CDR3 in DNA: TGTGCCAGCAGTTACCCGGGAACAGATACGCAGTATTTT.

There are many counts of this clonotype. This chain connects TRBV5-1 to TRBJ2-3; D possibly corresponds to TRBD1 (6 bases). CDR3 length: 12 residues. CDR1 and CDR2 from the germline V gene are SGHRS and YFSETQ. V was pared by 7 bases and J by 9 bases, with 15 bases between. This CDR3 is CASGSERGTQYF. For the CDR3, the DNA is TGCGCCAGCGGTTCAGAAAGGGGGACGCAGTATTTT.